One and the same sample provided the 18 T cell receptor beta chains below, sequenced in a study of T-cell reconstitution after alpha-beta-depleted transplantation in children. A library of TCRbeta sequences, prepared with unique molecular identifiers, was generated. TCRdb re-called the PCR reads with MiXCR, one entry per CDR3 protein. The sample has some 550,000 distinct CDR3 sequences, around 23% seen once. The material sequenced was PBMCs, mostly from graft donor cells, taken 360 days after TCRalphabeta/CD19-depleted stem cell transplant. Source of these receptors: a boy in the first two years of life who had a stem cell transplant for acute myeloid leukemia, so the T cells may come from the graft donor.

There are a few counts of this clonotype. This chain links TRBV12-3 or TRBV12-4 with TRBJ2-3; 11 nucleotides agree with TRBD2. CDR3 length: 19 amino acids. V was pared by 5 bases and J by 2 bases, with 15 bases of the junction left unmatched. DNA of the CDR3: TGTGCCAGCAGTCGGCCCAGACAAGGACTAGCGGGCCTCACAGATACGCAGTATTTT. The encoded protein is CASSRPRQGLAGLTDTQYF.

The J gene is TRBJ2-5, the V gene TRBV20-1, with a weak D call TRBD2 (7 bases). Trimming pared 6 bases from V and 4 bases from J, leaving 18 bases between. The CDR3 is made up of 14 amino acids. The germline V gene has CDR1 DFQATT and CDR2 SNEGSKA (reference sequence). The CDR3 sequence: CSAFWRGPVETQYF. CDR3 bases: TGCAGTGCGTTCTGGCGGGGGCCGGTAGAGACCCAGTACTTC.

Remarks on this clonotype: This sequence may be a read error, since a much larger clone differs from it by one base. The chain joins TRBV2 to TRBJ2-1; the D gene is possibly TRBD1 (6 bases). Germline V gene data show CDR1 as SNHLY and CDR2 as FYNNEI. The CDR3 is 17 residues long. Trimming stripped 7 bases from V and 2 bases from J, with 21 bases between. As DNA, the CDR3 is TGTGCCAGCAATTCGTCCCGGACAGAAACTCCCTACAATGAGCAGTTCTTC. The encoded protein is CASNSSRTETPYNEQFF.

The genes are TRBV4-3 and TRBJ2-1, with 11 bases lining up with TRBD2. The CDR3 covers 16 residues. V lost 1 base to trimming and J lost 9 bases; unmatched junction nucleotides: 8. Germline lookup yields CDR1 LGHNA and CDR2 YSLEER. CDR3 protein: CASSQVLAGGSGEQFF. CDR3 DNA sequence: TGCGCCAGCAGCCAAGTGCTAGCGGGGGGATCCGGTGAGCAGTTCTTC.

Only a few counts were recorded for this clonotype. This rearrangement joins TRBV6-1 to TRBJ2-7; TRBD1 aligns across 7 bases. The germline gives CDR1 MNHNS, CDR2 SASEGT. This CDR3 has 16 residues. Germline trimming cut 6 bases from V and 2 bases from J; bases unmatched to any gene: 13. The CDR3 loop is CASRVRTGATPYEQYF. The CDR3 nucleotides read TGTGCCAGCAGGGTCCGAACAGGGGCCACCCCCTACGAGCAGTACTTC.

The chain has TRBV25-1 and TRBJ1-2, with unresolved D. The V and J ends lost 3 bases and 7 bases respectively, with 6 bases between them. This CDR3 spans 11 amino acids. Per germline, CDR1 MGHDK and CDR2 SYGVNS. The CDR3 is CASSELFGYTF. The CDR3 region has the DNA TGTGCCAGCAGTGAGCTCTTTGGCTACACCTTC.

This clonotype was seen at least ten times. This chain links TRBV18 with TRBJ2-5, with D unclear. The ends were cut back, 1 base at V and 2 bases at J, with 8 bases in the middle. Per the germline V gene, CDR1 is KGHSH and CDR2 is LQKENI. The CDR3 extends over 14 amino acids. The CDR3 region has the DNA TGTGCCAGCTCACCACTGACCGGACAAGAGACCCAGTACTTC. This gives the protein CASSPLTGQETQYF.

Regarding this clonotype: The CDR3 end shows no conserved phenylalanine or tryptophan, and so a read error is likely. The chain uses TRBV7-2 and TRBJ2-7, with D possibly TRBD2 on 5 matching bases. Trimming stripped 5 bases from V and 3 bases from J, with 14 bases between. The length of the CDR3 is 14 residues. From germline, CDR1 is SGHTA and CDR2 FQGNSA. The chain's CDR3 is CASSPADAYYEQYI. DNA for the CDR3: TGTGCCAGCAGCCCAGCGGACGCTTACTACGAGCAGTACATC.

CDR3 sequence (DNA): TGTGCCAGCTCTAGCGGGGGGCCGGAGACCCAGTACTTC. Residues: CASSSGGPETQYF. The V call is TRBV2, the J call TRBJ2-5, with 11 bases identical to TRBD2. From germline, CDR1 is SNHLY and CDR2 FYNNEI. After removal of 8 bases from V and 5 bases from J, the junction contained 4 bases not matched to a gene. The CDR3 has 13 residues.

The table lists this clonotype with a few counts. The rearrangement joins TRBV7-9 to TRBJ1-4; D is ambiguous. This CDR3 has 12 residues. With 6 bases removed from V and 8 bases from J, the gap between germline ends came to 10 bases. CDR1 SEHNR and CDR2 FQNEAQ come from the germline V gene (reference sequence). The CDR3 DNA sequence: TGTGCCAGCAGTGGGGTGGGCGAAAAACTGTTTTTT. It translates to CASSGVGEKLFF.

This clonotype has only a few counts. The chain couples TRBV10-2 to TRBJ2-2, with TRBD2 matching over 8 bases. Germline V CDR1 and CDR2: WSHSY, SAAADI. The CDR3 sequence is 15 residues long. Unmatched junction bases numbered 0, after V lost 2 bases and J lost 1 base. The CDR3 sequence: CASSEGTRNTGELFF. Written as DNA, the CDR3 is TGCGCCAGCAGTGAGGGGACTAGGAACACCGGGGAGCTGTTTTTT.

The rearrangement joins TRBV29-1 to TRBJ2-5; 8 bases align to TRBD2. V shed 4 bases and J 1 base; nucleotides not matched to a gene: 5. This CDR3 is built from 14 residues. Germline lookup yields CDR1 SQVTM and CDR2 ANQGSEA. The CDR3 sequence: CSVGAGAIQETQYF. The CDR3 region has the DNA TGCAGCGTTGGAGCGGGGGCCATCCAAGAGACCCAGTACTTC.

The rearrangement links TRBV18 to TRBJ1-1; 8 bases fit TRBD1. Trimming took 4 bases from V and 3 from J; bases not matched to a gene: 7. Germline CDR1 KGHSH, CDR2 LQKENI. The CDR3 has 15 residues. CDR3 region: CASSRPDRVDTEAFF. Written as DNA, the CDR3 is TGTGCCAGCTCACGCCCGGACAGGGTTGACACTGAAGCTTTCTTT.

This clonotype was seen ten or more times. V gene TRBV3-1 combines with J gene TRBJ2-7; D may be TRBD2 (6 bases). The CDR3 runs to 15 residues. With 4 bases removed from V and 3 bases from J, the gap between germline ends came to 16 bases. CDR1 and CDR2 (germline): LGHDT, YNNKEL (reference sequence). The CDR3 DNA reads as TGTGCCAGCAGCCTGAGTATGGTCGGGGGCTACGAGCAGTACTTC. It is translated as CASSLSMVGGYEQYF.

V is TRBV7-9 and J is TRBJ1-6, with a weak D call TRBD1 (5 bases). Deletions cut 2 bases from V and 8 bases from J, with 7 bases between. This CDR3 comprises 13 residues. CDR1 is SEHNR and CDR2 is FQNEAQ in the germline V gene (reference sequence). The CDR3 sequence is CASSLLQDSPLHF. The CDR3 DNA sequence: TGTGCCAGCAGCTTATTACAGGATTCACCCCTCCACTTT.

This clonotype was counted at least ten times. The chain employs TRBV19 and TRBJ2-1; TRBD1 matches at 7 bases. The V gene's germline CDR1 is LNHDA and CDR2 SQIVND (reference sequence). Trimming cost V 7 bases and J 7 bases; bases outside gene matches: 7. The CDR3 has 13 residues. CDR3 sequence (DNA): TGTGCCAGTAAGGTGACAGGGAATAATGAGCAGTTCTTC. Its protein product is CASKVTGNNEQFF. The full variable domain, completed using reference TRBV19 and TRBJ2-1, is DGGITQSPKYLFRKEGQNVTLSCEQNLNHDAMYWYRQDPGQGLRLIYYSQIVNDFQKGDIAEGYSVSREKKESFPLTVTSAQKNPTAFYLCASKVTGNNEQFFGPGTRLTVL.

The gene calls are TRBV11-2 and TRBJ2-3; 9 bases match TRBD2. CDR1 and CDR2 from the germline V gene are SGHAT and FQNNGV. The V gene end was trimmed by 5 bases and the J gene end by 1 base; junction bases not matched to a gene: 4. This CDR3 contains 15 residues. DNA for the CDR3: TGTGCCAGCAGCCCAGCGGGGGGACGCACAGATACGCAGTATTTT. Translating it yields CASSPAGGRTDTQYF.

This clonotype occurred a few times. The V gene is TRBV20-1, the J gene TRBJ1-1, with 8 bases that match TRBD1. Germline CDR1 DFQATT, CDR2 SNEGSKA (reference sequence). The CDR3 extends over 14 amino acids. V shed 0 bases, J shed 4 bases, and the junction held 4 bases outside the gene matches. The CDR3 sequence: CSARDRQGTTEAFF. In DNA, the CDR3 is TGCAGTGCTAGAGACCGACAGGGGACCACTGAAGCTTTCTTT.